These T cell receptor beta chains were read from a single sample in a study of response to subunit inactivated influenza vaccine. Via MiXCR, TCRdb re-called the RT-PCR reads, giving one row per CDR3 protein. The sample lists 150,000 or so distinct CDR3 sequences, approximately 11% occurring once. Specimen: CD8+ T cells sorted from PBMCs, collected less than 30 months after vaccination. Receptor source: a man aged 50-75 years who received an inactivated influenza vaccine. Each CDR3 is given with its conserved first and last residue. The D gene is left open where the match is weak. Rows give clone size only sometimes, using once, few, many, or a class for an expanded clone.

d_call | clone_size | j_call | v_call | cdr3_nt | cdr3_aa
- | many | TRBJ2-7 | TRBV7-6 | TGTGCCAGCAGCTCGCAGGGTCTCTACGAGCAGTACTTC | CASSSQGLYEQYF
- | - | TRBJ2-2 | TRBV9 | TGTGCCAGCAGCGTGGATGGACGGGAGCTGTTTTTT | CASSVDGRELFF
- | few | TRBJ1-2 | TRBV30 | TGTGCCTGGAGTGTAAGGAGAAGACTGGGTGGCTACACCTTC | CAWSVRRRLGGYTF
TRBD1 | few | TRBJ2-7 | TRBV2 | TGTGCCAGCACCGGGACAGGGAGGTACCACGAGCAGTACTTC | CASTGTGRYHEQYF
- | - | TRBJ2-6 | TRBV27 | TGTGCCAGCAGTTTAACAGGTCCGGGGGCCAACGTCCTGACTTTC | CASSLTGPGANVLTF
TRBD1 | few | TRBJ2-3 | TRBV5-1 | TGCGCCAGCAGCTTGGTAGGACAGGGGTACACAGATACGCAGTATTTT | CASSLVGQGYTDTQYF
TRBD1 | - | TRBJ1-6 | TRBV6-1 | TGTGCCAGCAGTGGCGGACAGGGGCTTAGCTCACCCCTCCACTTT | CASSGGQGLSSPLHF
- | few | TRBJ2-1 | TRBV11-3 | TGTGCCAGCAGCCTTAGGGACGAGGGACCCTACAATGAGCAGTTCTTC | CASSLRDEGPYNEQFF
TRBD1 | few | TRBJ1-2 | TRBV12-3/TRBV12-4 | TGTGCCAGCAGCGGCAGGGGGCGAGGCTACACCTTC | CASSGRGRGYTF
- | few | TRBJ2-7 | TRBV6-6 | TGTGCCAGCGGGACCTCGTCCTACGAGCAGTACTTC | CASGTSSYEQYF
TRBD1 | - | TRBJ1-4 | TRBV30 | TGTGCCTGGAGTCCCGACGCCGCCGGGACAGGGAGAGAAAAACTGTTTTTT | CAWSPDAAGTGREKLFF
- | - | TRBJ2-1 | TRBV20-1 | TGCAGTGCGAGAAGGTTCAGCGAAATTTACAATGAGCAGTTCTTC | CSARRFSEIYNEQFF
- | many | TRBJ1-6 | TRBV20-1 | TGCAGTGCCATGGACGGAGAGAATTCACCCCTCCACTTT | CSAMDGENSPLHF
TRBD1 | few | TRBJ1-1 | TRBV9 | TGTGCCAGCAGCGTAGGGGACAGGGGTGAGATGAACACTGAAGCTTTCTTT | CASSVGDRGEMNTEAFF
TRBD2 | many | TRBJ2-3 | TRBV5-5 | TGTGCCAGCAGCTTTCCAAGCGGGGGGGCAGATACGCAGTATTTT | CASSFPSGGADTQYF
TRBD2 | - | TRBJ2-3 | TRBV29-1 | TGCAGCGTAGAACCGGGACTAGCGGGAGCAGAAGCAGATACGCAGTATTTT | CSVEPGLAGAEADTQYF
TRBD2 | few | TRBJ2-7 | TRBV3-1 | TGTGCCAGCAGCCAAGAAGCGGGGGGGCCCTACGAGCAGTACTTC | CASSQEAGGPYEQYF
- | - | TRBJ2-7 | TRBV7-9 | TGTGCCAGCAGCTTAGCAAAACAGGGACGACCCTACGAGCAGTACTTC | CASSLAKQGRPYEQYF
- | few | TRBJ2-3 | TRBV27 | TGTGCCAGCAGTTTGTATGGGGTAGATACGCAGTATTTT | CASSLYGVDTQYF
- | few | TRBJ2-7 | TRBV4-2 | TGTGCCAGCAGCCAGCGACTGGGATACGAGCAGTACTTC | CASSQRLGYEQYF
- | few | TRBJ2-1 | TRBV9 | TGTGCCAGCAGCGTAGCTACCGGGTACAATGAGCAGTTCTTC | CASSVATGYNEQFF
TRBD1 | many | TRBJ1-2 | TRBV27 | TGTGCCACGTACAGGGGGTCGCGCTATGGCTACACCTTC | CATYRGSRYGYTF
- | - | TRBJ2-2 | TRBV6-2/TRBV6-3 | TGTGCCAGCAGTTACTCCCGGACTCCGGCCGGAGAGCTGTTTTTT | CASSYSRTPAGELFF
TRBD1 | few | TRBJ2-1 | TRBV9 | TGTGCCAGCAGCGTAGAGGGGGCGCGGCCCTCCTACAATGAGCAGTTCTTC | CASSVEGARPSYNEQFF
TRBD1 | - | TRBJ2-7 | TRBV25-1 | TGTGCCAGCAGTGAATTAGGGGGCATGGGGGTCGAGCAGTACTTC | CASSELGGMGVEQYF
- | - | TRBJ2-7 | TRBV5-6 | TGTGCCAGCAGCTTCGGGGGACTCTACGAGCAGTACTTC | CASSFGGLYEQYF
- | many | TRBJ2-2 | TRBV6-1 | TGTGCCACCGGGCCGTCGAACACCGGGGAGCTGTTTTTT | CATGPSNTGELFF
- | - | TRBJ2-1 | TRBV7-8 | TGTGCCAGCAGCCCGGGACGGGCAAGCAAGGTCTTC | CASSPGRASKVF
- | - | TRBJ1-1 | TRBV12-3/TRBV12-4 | TGTGCCAGCAGACACGGGGGTGCAAACACTGAAGCTTTCTTT | CASRHGGANTEAFF
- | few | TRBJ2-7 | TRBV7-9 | TGTGCCAGCAGCTCCGGGCTAGATTACTACGAGCAGTACTTC | CASSSGLDYYEQYF
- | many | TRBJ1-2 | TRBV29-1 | TGCAGCGTGAGACAGCCCCTTGGCTATGGCTACACCTTC | CSVRQPLGYGYTF
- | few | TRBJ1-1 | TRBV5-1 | TGCGCCAGCAGCCCCATGGGCAGGGGCGTACTCAACACTGAAGCTTTCTTT | CASSPMGRGVLNTEAFF
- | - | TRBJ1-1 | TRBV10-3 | TGTGCCATCAGTGACCCCCCGGTCGGGGAGAACACTGAAGCTTTCTTT | CAISDPPVGENTEAFF
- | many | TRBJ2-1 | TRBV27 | TGTGCCAGCAGTTTCCCCAGGGACGGCACCAATGAGCAGTTCTTC | CASSFPRDGTNEQFF
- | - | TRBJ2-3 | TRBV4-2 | TGTGCCAGCAGCCAAGAGGTACTAGCTCCCACAGATACGCAGTATTTT | CASSQEVLAPTDTQYF
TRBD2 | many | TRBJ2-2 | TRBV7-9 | TGTGCCAGCAGCTTGACGGGGGGGCCCTCCGGGGAGCTGTTTTTT | CASSLTGGPSGELFF
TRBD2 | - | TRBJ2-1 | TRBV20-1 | TGCAGTGCCATTAGGCCTGGACTAGCGGGAGTCTACAATGAGCAGTTCTTC | CSAIRPGLAGVYNEQFF
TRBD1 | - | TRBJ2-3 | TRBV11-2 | TGTGCCAGCAGCTTAGTTTACGGTGGACAGGTCTTTAGCACAGATACGCAGTATTTT | CASSLVYGGQVFSTDTQYF
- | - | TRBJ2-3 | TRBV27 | TGTGCCAGCAGTTCAGACAGTTACACAGATACGCAGTATTTT | CASSSDSYTDTQYF
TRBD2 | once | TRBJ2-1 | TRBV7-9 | TGTGCCAGCGAAGCGGGAGACGAGCAGTTCTTC | CASEAGDEQFF
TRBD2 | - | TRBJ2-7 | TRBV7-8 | TGTGCCAGCAGCTTATTTGGGGGGGGTAATAGCTACGAGCAGTACTTC | CASSLFGGGNSYEQYF
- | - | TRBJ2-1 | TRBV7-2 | TGTGCCAGCAGCCGAGGACTCCCAGCCGATGAGCAGTTCTTC | CASSRGLPADEQFF
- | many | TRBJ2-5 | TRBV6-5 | TGTGCCAGCAGTTGGGGAGTAAAAGGCCAAGAGACCCAGTACTTC | CASSWGVKGQETQYF
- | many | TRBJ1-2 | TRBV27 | TGTGCCAGCAGTCCTACCGGGACCCCAACCTATGGCTACACCTTC | CASSPTGTPTYGYTF
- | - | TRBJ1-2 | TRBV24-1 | TGTGCCACCAGTTTGGCAGAAAACTATGGCTACACCTTC | CATSLAENYGYTF
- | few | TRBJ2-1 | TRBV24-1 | TGTGCCACCAGTGATTTGCGAGGCCCCGTAGGGGGAGTTCAGTTCTTC | CATSDLRGPVGGVQFF
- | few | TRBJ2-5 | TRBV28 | TGTGCCAGCAGTTTATTAGGGGGAAATCTGGGAGAGACCCAGTACTTC | CASSLLGGNLGETQYF
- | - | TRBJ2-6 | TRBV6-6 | TGTGCCAGCAGTTCGGGGGCTTCTGGGGCCAACGTCCTGACTTTC | CASSSGASGANVLTF
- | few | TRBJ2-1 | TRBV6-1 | TGTGCCAGCACGCTATTCAGACAGGGGACTAGCAGAGCTGAGCAGTTCTTC | CASTLFRQGTSRAEQFF
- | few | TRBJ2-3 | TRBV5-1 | TGCGCCAGCAGCTTGGTCGTGGACACAGATACGCAGTATTTT | CASSLVVDTDTQYF